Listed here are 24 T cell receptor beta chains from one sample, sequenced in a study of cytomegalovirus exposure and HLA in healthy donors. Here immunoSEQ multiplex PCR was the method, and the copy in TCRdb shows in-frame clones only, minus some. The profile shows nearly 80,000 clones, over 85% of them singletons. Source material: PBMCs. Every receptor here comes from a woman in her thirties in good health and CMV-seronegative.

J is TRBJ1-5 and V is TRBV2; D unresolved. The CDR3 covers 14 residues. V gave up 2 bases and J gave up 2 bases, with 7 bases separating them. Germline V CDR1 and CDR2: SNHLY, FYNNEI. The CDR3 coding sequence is TGTGCCAGCAGTGAATTCCGGGGCAATCAGCCCCAGCATTTT. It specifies CASSEFRGNQPQHF.

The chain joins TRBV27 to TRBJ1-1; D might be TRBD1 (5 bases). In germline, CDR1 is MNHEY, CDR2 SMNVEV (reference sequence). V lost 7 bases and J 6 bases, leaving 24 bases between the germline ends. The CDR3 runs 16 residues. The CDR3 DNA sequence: TGTGCCAGCAAAACTCGAGACCTTCGGGGGGAGGCTGAAGCTTTCTTT. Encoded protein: CASKTRDLRGEAEAFF.

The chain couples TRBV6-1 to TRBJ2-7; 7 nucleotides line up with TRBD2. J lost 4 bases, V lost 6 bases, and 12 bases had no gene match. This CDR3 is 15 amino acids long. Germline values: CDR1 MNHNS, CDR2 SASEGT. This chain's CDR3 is CASSGAGLAEYEQYF. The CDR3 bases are TGTGCCAGCAGCGGGGCAGGGCTAGCGGAATACGAGCAGTACTTC.

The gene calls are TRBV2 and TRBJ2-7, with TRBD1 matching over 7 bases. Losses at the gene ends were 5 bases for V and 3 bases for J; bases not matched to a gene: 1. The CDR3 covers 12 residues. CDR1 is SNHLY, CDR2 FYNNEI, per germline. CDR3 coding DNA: TGTGCCAGCAGTCGGGACAGCTACGAGCAGTACTTC. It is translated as CASSRDSYEQYF.

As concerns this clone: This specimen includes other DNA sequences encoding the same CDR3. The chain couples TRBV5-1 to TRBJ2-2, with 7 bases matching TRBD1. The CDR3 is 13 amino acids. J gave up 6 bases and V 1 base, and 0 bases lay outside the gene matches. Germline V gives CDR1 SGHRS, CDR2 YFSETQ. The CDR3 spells CASSLRGPGELFF. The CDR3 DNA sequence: TGCGCCAGCAGCTTGAGGGGGCCCGGGGAGCTGTTTTTT.

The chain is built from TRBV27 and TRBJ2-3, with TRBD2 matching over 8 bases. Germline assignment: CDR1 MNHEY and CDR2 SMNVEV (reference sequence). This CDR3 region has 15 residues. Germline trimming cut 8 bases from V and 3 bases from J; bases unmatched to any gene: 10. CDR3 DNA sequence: TGTGCCAGCGCACCCAGCGGGGGAGGGACAGATACGCAGTATTTT. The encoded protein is CASAPSGGGTDTQYF.

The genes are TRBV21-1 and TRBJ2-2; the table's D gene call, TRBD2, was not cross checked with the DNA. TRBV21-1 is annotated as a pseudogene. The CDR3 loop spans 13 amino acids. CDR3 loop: CWGGPPNTGELFF. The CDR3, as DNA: TGTTGGGGGGGACCCCCGAACACCGGGGAGCTGTTTTTT.

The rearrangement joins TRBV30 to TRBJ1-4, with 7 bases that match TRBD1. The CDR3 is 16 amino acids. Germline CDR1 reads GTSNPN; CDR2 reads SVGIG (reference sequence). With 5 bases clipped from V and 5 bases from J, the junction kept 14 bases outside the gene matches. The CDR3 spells CAWGVGGGKFNEKLFF. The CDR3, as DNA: TGTGCCTGGGGGGTAGGAGGGGGCAAATTCAATGAAAAACTGTTTTTT.

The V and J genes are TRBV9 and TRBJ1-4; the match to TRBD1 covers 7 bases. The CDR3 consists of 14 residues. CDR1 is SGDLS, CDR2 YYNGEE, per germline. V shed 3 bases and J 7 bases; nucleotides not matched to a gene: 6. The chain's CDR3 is CASSGRQGTEKLFF. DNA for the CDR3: TGTGCCAGCAGCGGACGACAGGGTACTGAAAAACTGTTTTTT.

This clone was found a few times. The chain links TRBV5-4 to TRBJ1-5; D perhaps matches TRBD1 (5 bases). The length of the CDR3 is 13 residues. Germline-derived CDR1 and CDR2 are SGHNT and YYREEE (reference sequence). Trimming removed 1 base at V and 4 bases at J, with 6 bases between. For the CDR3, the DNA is TGTGCCAGCAGCTTGCAGGGTAATCAGCCCCAGCATTTT. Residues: CASSLQGNQPQHF.

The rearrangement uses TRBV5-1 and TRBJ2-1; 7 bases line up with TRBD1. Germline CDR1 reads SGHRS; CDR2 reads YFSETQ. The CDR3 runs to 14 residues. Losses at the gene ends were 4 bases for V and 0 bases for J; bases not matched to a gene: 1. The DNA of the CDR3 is TGCGCCAGCAGCGGGACAGTCTCCTACAATGAGCAGTTCTTC. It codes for CASSGTVSYNEQFF.

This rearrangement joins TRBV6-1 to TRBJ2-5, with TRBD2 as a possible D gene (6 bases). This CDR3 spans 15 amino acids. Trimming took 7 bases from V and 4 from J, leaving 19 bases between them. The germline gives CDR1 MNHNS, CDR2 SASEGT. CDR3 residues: CASIRSGLGGETQYF. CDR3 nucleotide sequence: TGTGCCAGCATTAGATCGGGCCTCGGGGGAGAGACCCAGTACTTC.

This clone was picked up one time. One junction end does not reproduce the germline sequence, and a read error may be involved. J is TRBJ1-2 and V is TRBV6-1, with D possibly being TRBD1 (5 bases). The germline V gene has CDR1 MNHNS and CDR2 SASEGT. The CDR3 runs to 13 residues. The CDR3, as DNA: TGTGCCAGCAGTGCGACAGCTAAGTATGGCTACACCTTC. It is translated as CASSATAKYGYTF.

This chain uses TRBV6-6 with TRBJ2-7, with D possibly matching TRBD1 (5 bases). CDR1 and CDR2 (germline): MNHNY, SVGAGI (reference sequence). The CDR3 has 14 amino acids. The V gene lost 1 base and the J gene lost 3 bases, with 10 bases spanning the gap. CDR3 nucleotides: TGTGCCAGCAGTTACTACCGACAGCACTACGAGCAGTACTTC. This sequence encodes CASSYYRQHYEQYF.

CDR3 DNA sequence: TGCGCCAGCACCGAATTAGCGGGGGACAACACCGGGGAGCTGTTTTTT. This gives the protein CASTELAGDNTGELFF. This chain connects TRBV5-1 to TRBJ2-2; TRBD2 agrees at 9 bases. CDR1 is SGHRS and CDR2 is YFSETQ in the germline V gene. This CDR3 spans 16 amino acids. Trimming took 6 bases from V and 2 from J; bases not matched to a gene: 8.

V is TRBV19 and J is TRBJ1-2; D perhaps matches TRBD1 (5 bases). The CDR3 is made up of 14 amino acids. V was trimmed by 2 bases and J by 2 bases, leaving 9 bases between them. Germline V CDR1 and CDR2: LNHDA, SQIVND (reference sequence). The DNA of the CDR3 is TGTGCCAGTAGTATAACGAGACAGAACTATGGCTACACCTTC. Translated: CASSITRQNYGYTF.

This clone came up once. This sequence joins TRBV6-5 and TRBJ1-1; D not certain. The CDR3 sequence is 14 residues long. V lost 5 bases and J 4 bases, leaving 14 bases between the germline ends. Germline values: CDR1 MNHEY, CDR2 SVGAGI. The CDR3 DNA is TGTGCCAGCAGTACGGCGGGAGTAGGCACTGAAGCTTTCTTT. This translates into CASSTAGVGTEAFF.

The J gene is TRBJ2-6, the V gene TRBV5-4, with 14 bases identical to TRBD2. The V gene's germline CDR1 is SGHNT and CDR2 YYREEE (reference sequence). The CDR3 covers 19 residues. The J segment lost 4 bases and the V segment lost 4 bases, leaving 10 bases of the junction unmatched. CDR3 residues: CASSQATSGRVRGANVLTF. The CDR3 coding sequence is TGTGCCAGCAGCCAGGCGACTAGCGGGAGGGTACGCGGGGCCAACGTCCTGACTTTC.

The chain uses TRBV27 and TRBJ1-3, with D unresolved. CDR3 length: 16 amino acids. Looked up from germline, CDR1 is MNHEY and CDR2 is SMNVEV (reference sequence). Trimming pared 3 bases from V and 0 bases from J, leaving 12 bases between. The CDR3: CASSFAAQISGNTIYF. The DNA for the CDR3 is TGTGCCAGCAGTTTCGCTGCTCAGATCTCTGGAAACACCATATATTTT.

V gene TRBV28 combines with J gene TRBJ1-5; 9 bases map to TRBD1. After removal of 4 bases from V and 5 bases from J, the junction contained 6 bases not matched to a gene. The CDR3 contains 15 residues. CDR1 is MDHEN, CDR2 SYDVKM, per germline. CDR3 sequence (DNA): TGTGCCAGCAGTTCTGGACAGGGGAACGATCAGCCCCAGCATTTT. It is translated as CASSSGQGNDQPQHF.

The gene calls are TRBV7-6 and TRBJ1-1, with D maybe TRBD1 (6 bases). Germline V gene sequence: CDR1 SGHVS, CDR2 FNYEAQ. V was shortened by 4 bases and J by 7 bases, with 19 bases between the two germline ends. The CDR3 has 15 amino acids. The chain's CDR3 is CASSSSGVFIDEAFF. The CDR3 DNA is TGTGCCAGCAGCTCTTCAGGGGTCTTTATCGATGAAGCTTTCTTT.

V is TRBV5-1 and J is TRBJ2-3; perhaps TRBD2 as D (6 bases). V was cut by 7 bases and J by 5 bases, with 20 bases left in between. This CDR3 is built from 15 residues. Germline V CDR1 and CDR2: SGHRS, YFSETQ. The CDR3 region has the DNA TGCGCCAGCGCGTCTGGAGGGCCGGGGTTAGATACGCAGTATTTT. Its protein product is CASASGGPGLDTQYF.

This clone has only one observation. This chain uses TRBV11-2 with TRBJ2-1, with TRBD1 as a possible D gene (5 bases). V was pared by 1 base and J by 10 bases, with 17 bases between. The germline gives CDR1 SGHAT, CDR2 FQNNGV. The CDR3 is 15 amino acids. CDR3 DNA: TGTGCCAGCAGCTTAGGAACCTCGATAGGGGTAGAGCAGTTCTTC. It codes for CASSLGTSIGVEQFF.

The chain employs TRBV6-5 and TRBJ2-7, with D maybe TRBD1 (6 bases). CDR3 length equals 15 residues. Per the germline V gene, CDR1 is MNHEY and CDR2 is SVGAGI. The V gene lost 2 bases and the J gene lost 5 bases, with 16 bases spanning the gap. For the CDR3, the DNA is TGTGCCAGCAGTTACGGACAGTCACCCCACCACGAGCAGTACTTC. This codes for CASSYGQSPHHEQYF.